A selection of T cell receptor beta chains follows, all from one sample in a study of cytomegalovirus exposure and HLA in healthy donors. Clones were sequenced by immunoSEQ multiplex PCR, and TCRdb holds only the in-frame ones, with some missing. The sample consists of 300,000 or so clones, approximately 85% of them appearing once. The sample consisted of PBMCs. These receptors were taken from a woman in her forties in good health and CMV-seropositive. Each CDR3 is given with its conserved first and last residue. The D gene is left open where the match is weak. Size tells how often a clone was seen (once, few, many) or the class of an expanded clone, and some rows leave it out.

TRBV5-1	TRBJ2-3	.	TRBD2	CASSLAGGRTLTDTQYF	TGCGCCAGCAGCTTGGCGGGCGGGAGGACCCTCACAGATACGCAGTATTTT
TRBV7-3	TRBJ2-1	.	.	CASSLVATGLRVGDEQFF	TGTGCCAGCAGCTTAGTAGCCACAGGGTTACGGGTGGGGGATGAGCAGTTCTTC
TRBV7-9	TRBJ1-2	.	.	CASSLGPTFQYGYTF	TGTGCCAGCAGCTTAGGGCCCACCTTCCAATATGGCTACACCTTC
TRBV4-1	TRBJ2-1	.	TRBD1	CASSQEWDSQQFF	TGCGCCAGCAGCCAAGAGTGGGACAGCCAACAGTTCTTC
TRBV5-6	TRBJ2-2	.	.	CASSPRGTNTGELFF	TGTGCCAGCAGCCCCCGAGGTACCAACACCGGGGAGCTGTTTTTT
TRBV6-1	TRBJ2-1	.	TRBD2	CASRLAGYNEQFF	TGTGCCAGCAGACTAGCGGGGTACAATGAGCAGTTCTTC
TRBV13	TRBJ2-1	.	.	CASSPAPGLWQFF	TGTGCCAGCAGCCCGGCCCCCGGGTTGTGGCAGTTCTTC
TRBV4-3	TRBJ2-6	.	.	CASSQDWAGGTSGANVLTF	TGCGCCAGCAGCCAAGATTGGGCAGGGGGGACCTCTGGGGCCAACGTCCTGACTTTC
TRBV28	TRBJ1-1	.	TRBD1	CASSLGQDSSEAFF	TGTGCCAGCAGCCTGGGACAGGATTCCTCTGAAGCTTTCTTT
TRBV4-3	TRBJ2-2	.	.	CASSQDRGNTGELFF	TGCGCCAGCAGCCAAGATCGGGGGAACACCGGGGAGCTGTTTTTT
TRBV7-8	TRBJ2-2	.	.	CASSPSSVATGELFF	TGTGCCAGCAGCCCCAGTAGCGTGGCCACCGGGGAGCTGTTTTTT
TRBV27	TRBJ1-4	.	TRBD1	CASSSRTGGVEKLFF	TGTGCCAGCAGTTCACGGACAGGGGGCGTTGAAAAACTGTTTTTT
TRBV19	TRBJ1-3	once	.	CASRSRGGNTIYF	TGTGCCAGTAGATCCCGAGGGGGAAACACCATATATTTT
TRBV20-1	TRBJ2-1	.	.	CSALNNEQFF	TGCAGTGCCTTAAACAATGAGCAGTTCTTC
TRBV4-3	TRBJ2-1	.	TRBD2	CASSQDGTSGSDEQFF	TGCGCCAGCAGCCAAGATGGGACTAGCGGGAGCGATGAGCAGTTCTTC
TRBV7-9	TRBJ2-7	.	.	CASSLAINGGSSYEQYF	TGTGCCAGCAGCCTAGCTATAAATGGGGGGAGCTCCTACGAGCAGTACTTC
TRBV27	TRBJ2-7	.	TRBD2	CASSLIPGTSGSASYEQYF	TGTGCCAGCAGTCTAATACCCGGGACTAGCGGGAGCGCTTCCTACGAGCAGTACTTC
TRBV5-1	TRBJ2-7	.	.	CASSLGQGAEQYF	TGCGCCAGCAGCTTGGGACAAGGGGCCGAGCAGTACTTC
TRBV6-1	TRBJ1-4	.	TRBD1	CASIKGRGRNEKLFF	TGTGCCAGCATCAAAGGCAGGGGGCGGAATGAAAAACTGTTTTTT
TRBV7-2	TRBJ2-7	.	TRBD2	CASSPAAGGFSGRAYEQYF	TGTGCCAGCAGCCCAGCAGCGGGGGGTTTTAGCGGGAGAGCCTACGAGCAGTACTTC
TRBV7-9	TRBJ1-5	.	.	CSSSLDTRGNQPQHF	TGTTCCAGCAGCTTAGATACCCGGGGCAATCAGCCCCAGCATTTT
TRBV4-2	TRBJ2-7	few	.	CASSQEGGGTASYEQYF	TGTGCCAGCAGCCAAGAAGGTGGGGGGACAGCTTCCTACGAGCAGTACTTC
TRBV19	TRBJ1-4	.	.	CASSPKTGEKLFF	TGTGCCAGTAGTCCGAAGACGGGTGAAAAACTGTTTTTT
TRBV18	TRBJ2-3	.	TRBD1	CASSPPGDRGTDTQYF	TGTGCCAGCTCACCCCCAGGGGACAGGGGGACCGATACGCAGTATTTT
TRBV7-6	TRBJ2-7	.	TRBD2	CASSLVGGQGTSGRRYEQYF	TGTGCCAGCAGCTTAGTAGGGGGACAGGGGACTAGCGGGAGAAGGTACGAGCAGTACTTC
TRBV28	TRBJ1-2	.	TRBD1	CASTPWGQGDAMGYTF	TGTGCCAGCACCCCGTGGGGACAGGGAGATGCTATGGGCTACACCTTC
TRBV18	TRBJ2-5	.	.	CASSSSLQETQYF	TGTGCCAGCTCATCTTCCCTTCAAGAGACCCAGTACTTC
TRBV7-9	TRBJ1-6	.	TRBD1	CASSLETGGKSPLHF	TGTGCCAGCAGCCTGGAAACAGGGGGGAAATCACCCCTCCACTTT
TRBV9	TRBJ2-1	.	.	CASSVGGEQFF	TGTGCCAGCAGCGTAGGAGGTGAGCAGTTCTTC
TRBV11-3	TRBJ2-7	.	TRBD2	CASSLARGLGTYEQYF	TGTGCCAGCAGCTTAGCTCGCGGACTAGGGACCTACGAGCAGTACTTC
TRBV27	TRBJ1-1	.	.	CASSPSTEAFF	TGTGCCAGCAGCCCCTCTACTGAAGCTTTCTTT
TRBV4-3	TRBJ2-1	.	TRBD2	CASSQDRGLDPEQFF	TGCGCCAGCAGCCAAGATAGGGGACTAGACCCTGAGCAGTTCTTC
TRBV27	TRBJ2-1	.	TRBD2	CASSLLAGGEQFF	TGTGCCAGCAGTTTACTAGCGGGAGGTGAGCAGTTCTTC
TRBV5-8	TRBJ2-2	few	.	CASSLLPGELFF	TGTGCCAGCAGCTTACTCCCCGGGGAGCTGTTTTTT
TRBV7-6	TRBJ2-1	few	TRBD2	CASSSRTLAGGPNEQFF	TGTGCCAGCAGCTCCAGGACTCTAGCGGGAGGGCCTAATGAGCAGTTCTTC
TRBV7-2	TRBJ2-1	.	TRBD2	CASSSLAGGPHEQFF	TGTGCCAGCAGCTCGCTCGCGGGAGGGCCCCATGAGCAGTTCTTC
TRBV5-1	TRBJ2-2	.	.	CASSLALASNTGELFF	TGCGCCAGCAGCTTGGCATTAGCGTCGAACACCGGGGAGCTGTTTTTT
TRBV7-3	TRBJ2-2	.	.	CASSLRATLNTGELFF	TGTGCCAGCAGCTTAAGGGCCACACTTAACACCGGGGAGCTGTTTTTT
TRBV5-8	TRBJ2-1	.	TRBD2	CASSLSGLAGVAEQFF	TGTGCCAGCAGCTTGTCGGGCCTAGCGGGAGTGGCTGAGCAGTTCTTC
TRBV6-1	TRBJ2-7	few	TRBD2	CASSEVAGPSYEQYF	TGTGCCAGCAGTGAAGTAGCGGGCCCCTCCTACGAGCAGTACTTC
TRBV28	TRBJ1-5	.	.	CASSLGEGDNQPQHF	TGTGCCAGCAGTTTAGGGGAAGGGGACAATCAGCCCCAGCATTTT
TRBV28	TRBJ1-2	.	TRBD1	CASSLDRGYGYTF	TGTGCCAGCAGTCTAGACAGGGGCTATGGCTACACCTTC
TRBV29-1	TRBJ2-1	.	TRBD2	CSVVSVVGGNEQFF	TGCAGCGTTGTTTCGGTGGTGGGGGGGAATGAGCAGTTCTTC
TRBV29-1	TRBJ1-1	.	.	CSARQVVTEAFF	TGCAGCGCAAGACAGGTTGTCACTGAAGCTTTCTTT
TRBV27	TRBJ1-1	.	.	CASSLWGDTEAFF	TGTGCCAGCAGTTTATGGGGGGACACTGAAGCTTTCTTT
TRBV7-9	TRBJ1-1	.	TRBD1	CASSPTGGLTEAFF	TGTGCCAGCAGCCCGACAGGGGGCTTGACTGAAGCTTTCTTT
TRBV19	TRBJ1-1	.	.	CASSIGGRAEAFF	TGTGCCAGTAGTATAGGCGGCAGGGCTGAAGCTTTCTTT
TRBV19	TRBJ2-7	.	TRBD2	CASSIRSSGAPYEQYF	TGTGCCAGTAGTATACGGAGTAGCGGGGCCCCCTACGAGCAGTACTTC
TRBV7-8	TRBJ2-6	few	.	CASSSRDISVLTF	TGTGCCAGCAGCTCTCGGGACATCAGCGTCCTGACTTTC
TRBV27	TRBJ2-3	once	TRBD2	CASSLSTSGYTDTQYF	TGTGCCAGCAGCCTAAGTACTAGCGGGTACACAGATACGCAGTATTTT
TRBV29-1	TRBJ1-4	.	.	CSVSKGGEVEKLFF	TGCAGCGTTTCGAAAGGGGGGGAGGTTGAAAAACTGTTTTTT
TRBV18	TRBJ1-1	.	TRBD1	CASRDREQRTEAFF	TGTGCCAGCCGGGACAGGGAGCAAAGGACTGAAGCTTTCTTT
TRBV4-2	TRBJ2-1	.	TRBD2	CASSQGLAGELYYNEQFF	TGTGCCAGCAGCCAAGGTCTAGCGGGGGAACTCTACTACAATGAGCAGTTCTTC
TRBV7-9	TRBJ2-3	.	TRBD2	CASSDWTSGLPRFYF	TGTGCCAGCAGCGATTGGACTAGCGGCCTCCCGAGATTTTATTTT
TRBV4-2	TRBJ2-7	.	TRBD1	CASSQGPGAGGAYEQYF	TGTGCCAGCAGCCAAGGCCCTGGGGCAGGGGGAGCCTACGAGCAGTACTTC
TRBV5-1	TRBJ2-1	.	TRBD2	CASSLGGLAGGQGEQFF	TGCGCCAGCAGCTTGGGTGGACTAGCGGGAGGGCAAGGTGAGCAGTTCTTC
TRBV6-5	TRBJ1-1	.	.	CASSYLGQNTEAFF	TGTGCCAGCAGTTACTTGGGACAGAACACTGAAGCTTTCTTT
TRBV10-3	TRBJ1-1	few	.	CASGTEAFF	TGTGCCAGCGGGACTGAAGCTTTCTTT
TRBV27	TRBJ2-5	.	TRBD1	CASSLGGTGVLETQYF	TGTGCCAGCAGTTTAGGGGGGACAGGGGTCTTAGAGACCCAGTACTTC
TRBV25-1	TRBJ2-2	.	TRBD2	CASSLGTSGIDGPGELFF	TGTGCCAGCAGCCTGGGGACTAGCGGGATTGATGGCCCCGGGGAGCTGTTTTTT